This is a list of T cell receptor beta chains from one sample in a study of CD8+ T cells in alopecia areata. The assay was immunoSEQ multiplex PCR, and TCRdb's table has in-frame clones only and misses some. The sample includes some 200,000 clones, 43% of them seen just once. Sequenced material: CD4+ T cells sorted from blood, taken between weeks 36 and 40, from a patient treated with tofacitinib. The receptors here all came from a human donor with alopecia areata. CDR3s leave out the opening cysteine and the closing phenylalanine or tryptophan. For some rows the clone size is stated as once, few or many, or as a class when expanded; others skip it.

v_gene	abundance	CDR3aa
TRBV9	-	ASSVGSGSVRETQY
TRBV27	-	ASSRPGLAETQY
TRBV5-1	once	ASSPDSGNYGYT
TRBV7-9	few	ASSPSTGTVLNLY
TRBV27	-	ASSNPGLSTDTQY
TRBV7-2	-	ASSPRGGGQTYEQY
TRBV18	-	ASSLTGQGATDTQY
TRBV29-1	-	SVGGYGYT
TRBV30	-	AWSRTGTYNNEQF
TRBV4-1	-	ASSQPTLAANTEAF
TRBV10-3	-	AISPGQTKYTEAF
TRBV30	few	ACTGTGGSYEQY
TRBV7-2	-	ASSPGSVELPF
TRBV30	many	AWSKMGEKNGYT